One sample yielded the 32 T cell receptor beta chains listed below, sequenced in a study of T cell repertoires in cytomegalovirus infection. TCRdb independently ran MiXCR on the reads; one entry per CDR3 protein. The table lists about 55,000 distinct CDR3 sequences, 20% of them singletons, with 64% in the top ten. These receptors have no identified antigens. Sequencing was performed on CD8+ T cells from cultured PBMCs, taken from culture after CMV antigen stimulation. These receptors came from a human donor in good health (CMV status not recorded). Some clones in this sample may be carry-over from other donors' samples.

The chain links TRBV6-5 to TRBJ2-7; D is perhaps TRBD2 (6 bases). The V and J ends lost 3 bases and 6 bases respectively, with 18 bases between them. The CDR3 contains 15 residues. The germline V gene has CDR1 MNHEY and CDR2 SVGAGI. In DNA, the CDR3 is TGTGCCAGCAGTTATCTCCGGGAGTGGAATTCCGAGCAGTACTTC. Protein: CASSYLREWNSEQYF.

This chain connects TRBV6-6 to TRBJ2-1, with unresolved D. Germline CDR1 and CDR2: MNHNY and SVGAGI (reference sequence). The ends were cut back, 2 bases at V and 7 bases at J, with 15 bases in the middle. This CDR3 has 15 residues. CDR3 sequence: CASSYPTPVGNEQFF. The DNA for the CDR3 is TGTGCCAGCAGTTACCCCACACCGGTAGGGAATGAGCAGTTCTTC.

There are a few counts of this clonotype. The CDR3 spells CASGPLRDPVNYGYTF. The CDR3 DNA is TGTGCTAGTGGTCCTCTCCGGGACCCTGTTAACTATGGCTACACCTTC. The V gene is TRBV12-5, the J gene TRBJ1-2; D might be TRBD1 (5 bases). Germline loops: CDR1 LGHNT, CDR2 FRNRAP. The CDR3 consists of 16 residues. The V end was cut by 5 bases, the J end by 1 base, with 17 bases between.

This clonotype was seen only a few times. J is TRBJ1-5 and V is TRBV12-3 or TRBV12-4; D remains unclear. V was trimmed by 6 bases and J by 1 base, leaving 13 bases between them. The CDR3 extends over 15 amino acids. CDR3 sequence: CASSGENTSNQPQHF. CDR3 DNA sequence: TGTGCCAGCAGCGGAGAGAATACGAGCAATCAGCCCCAGCATTTT.

There are a few counts of this clonotype. The chain links TRBV12-3 or TRBV12-4 to TRBJ2-1, with TRBD2 matching over 9 bases. The ends lost 6 bases at V and 6 bases at J; junction bases unmatched: 6. The CDR3 runs to 14 residues. CDR3 residues: CASRSGTSTNEQFF. In DNA form, the CDR3 reads TGTGCCAGCAGGTCCGGGACTAGCACCAATGAGCAGTTCTTC.

Many counts were recorded for this clonotype. The J gene is TRBJ2-7, the V gene TRBV12-3 or TRBV12-4; D call uncertain. V was pared by 1 base and J by 2 bases, with 6 bases between. The CDR3 is made up of 13 amino acids. The CDR3 loop reads CASSLGLAYEQYF. In DNA, the CDR3 is TGTGCCAGCAGTTTAGGCCTAGCCTACGAGCAGTACTTC.

The CDR3 DNA follows: TGTGCCAGCAGTGAGAGGTCATGGCTACAGCCCCAGCATTTT. This codes for CASSERSWLQPQHF. The chain carries TRBV6-1 and TRBJ1-5; D gene unclear. Germline V CDR1 and CDR2: MNHNS, SASEGT. Trimming took off 3 bases at V and 7 bases at J, with 13 bases between the two ends. This CDR3 is built from 14 residues.

The chain links TRBV7-9 to TRBJ1-2; D unresolved. From germline, CDR1 is SEHNR and CDR2 FQNEAQ (reference sequence). The CDR3 covers 12 residues. Trimming left V 4 bases short and J 10 bases short, with 13 bases between. CDR3 DNA sequence: TGTGCCAGCAGCTCGTCTGCGCGGGACTACACCTTC. Translation: CASSSSARDYTF. Full variable domain (missing parts from reference TRBV7-9 and TRBJ1-2): DTGVSQNPRHKITKRGQNVTFRCDPISEHNRLYWYRQTLGQGPEFLTYFQNEAQLEKSRLLSDRFSAERPKGSFSTLEIQRTEQGDSAMYLCASSSSARDYTFGSGTRLTVV.

There are a few counts of this clonotype. This chain uses TRBV10-3 with TRBJ2-5; 11 bases align to TRBD2. The J segment lost 0 bases and the V segment lost 3 bases, leaving 3 bases of the junction unmatched. The germline CDR1 and CDR2 sequences are ENHRY and SYGVKD. CDR3 length: 16 residues. CDR3 amino acids: CAISELAGEYQETQYF. DNA for the CDR3: TGTGCCATCAGTGAACTAGCGGGGGAGTACCAAGAGACCCAGTACTTC.

The V call is TRBV7-9, the J call TRBJ2-1, with 10 positions matching TRBD1. After removal of 5 bases from V and 3 bases from J, the junction contained 4 bases not matched to a gene. CDR1 is SEHNR, CDR2 FQNEAQ, per germline (reference sequence). The length of the CDR3 is 15 residues. The CDR3 coding sequence is TGTGCCAGCAGCGGGCGGGACAGGGGCTACAATGAGCAGTTCTTC. This encodes CASSGRDRGYNEQFF.

This clonotype was seen more than once but under ten times. This chain joins TRBV6-4 and TRBJ2-1; D ambiguous. Germline V gives CDR1 MRHNA, CDR2 SNTAGT. The ends were cut back, 0 bases at V and 2 bases at J, with 11 bases in the middle. The CDR3 spans 16 residues. As DNA, the CDR3 is TGTGCCAGCAGTGACTCGGCACAATTCCCCTACAATGAGCAGTTCTTC. Translating it yields CASSDSAQFPYNEQFF.

V usage is TRBV7-9 and J usage is TRBJ1-1, with a weak D call TRBD1 (5 bases). CDR1 is SEHNR, CDR2 FQNEAQ, per germline (reference sequence). Trimming stripped 4 bases from V and 5 bases from J, with 11 bases between. The CDR3 is 13 amino acids. The CDR3 loop is CASSWGGKTEAFF. Written as DNA, the CDR3 is TGTGCCAGCAGCTGGGGGGGGAAGACTGAAGCTTTCTTT. The whole variable domain, remainder taken from reference TRBV7-9 and TRBJ1-1, is DTGVSQNPRHKITKRGQNVTFRCDPISEHNRLYWYRQTLGQGPEFLTYFQNEAQLEKSRLLSDRFSAERPKGSFSTLEIQRTEQGDSAMYLCASSWGGKTEAFFGQGTRLTVV.

The genes are TRBV9 and TRBJ1-3; D gene uncertain. The germline V gene encodes CDR1 SGDLS and CDR2 YYNGEE. V shed 0 bases and J shed 2 bases, with 9 bases lying between them. CDR3 size: 15 residues. DNA for the CDR3: TGTGCCAGCAGCGTAGATCGAGGAGCTGGAAACACCATATATTTT. It yields the protein CASSVDRGAGNTIYF.

The chain couples TRBV9 to TRBJ2-3; D is possibly TRBD1 (6 bases). V was pared by 4 bases and J by 1 base, with 13 bases between. Germline V lookup: CDR1 SGDLS, CDR2 YYNGEE. This CDR3 region has 15 residues. The CDR3: CASSPQDSRTDTQYF. The CDR3 nucleotides read TGTGCCAGCAGCCCCCAGGACAGCCGCACAGATACGCAGTATTTT.

CDR3: CASSASLDWNSNQETQYF. The CDR3 DNA is TGTGCCAGCAGTGCCAGCCTTGATTGGAACTCAAACCAAGAGACCCAGTACTTC. The chain uses TRBV12-3 or TRBV12-4 and TRBJ2-5; D is unclear. Trimming stripped 5 bases from V and 0 bases from J, with 22 bases between. CDR3 length: 18 amino acids.

The rearrangement links TRBV9 to TRBJ2-1; D may correspond to TRBD1 or TRBD2 (5 bases each). CDR1 SGDLS and CDR2 YYNGEE come from the germline V gene. Trimming removed 6 bases from V and 0 bases from J, with 10 bases in between. The CDR3 is made up of 14 amino acids. CDR3 sequence reads: CASNAGSSYNEQFF. In DNA form, the CDR3 reads TGTGCCAGCAACGCAGGGAGCTCCTACAATGAGCAGTTCTTC.

This clonotype was recorded many times. The chain combines TRBV27 with TRBJ1-1; weak D call: TRBD1 (5 bases). CDR1 and CDR2 (germline): MNHEY, SMNVEV (reference sequence). V was trimmed by 6 bases and J by 11 bases, leaving 19 bases between them. The CDR3 length is 13 residues. This CDR3 is CASSPVGVWGAFF. The DNA of the CDR3 is TGTGCCAGCAGCCCGGTGGGGGTTTGGGGGGCTTTCTTT.

This clonotype occurred a few times. V usage is TRBV19 and J usage is TRBJ2-1; 12 nucleotides align to TRBD2. From germline, CDR1 is LNHDA and CDR2 SQIVND (reference sequence). CDR3 size: 16 residues. V lost 7 bases to trimming and J lost 3 bases; unmatched junction nucleotides: 7. The CDR3 is CASTRTSGRIYNEQFF. In nucleotides, the CDR3 is TGTGCCAGTACAAGAACTAGCGGGAGGATCTACAATGAGCAGTTCTTC.

This chain links TRBV4-1 with TRBJ2-2, with D hard to call. The length of the CDR3 is 16 residues. CDR1 is MGHRA and CDR2 is YSYEKL in the germline V gene. V was pared by 0 bases and J by 0 bases, with 8 bases between. The DNA of the CDR3 is TGCGCCAGCAGCCAAGAAGGCACCGCGAACACCGGGGAGCTGTTTTTT. Amino acid sequence: CASSQEGTANTGELFF.

CDR3 coding DNA: TGTGCCAGCAGCTTGGGCGGGAGGGGGAATGAGCAGTTCTTC. It translates to CASSLGGRGNEQFF. The rearrangement links TRBV7-6 to TRBJ2-1, with 9 bases matching TRBD2. Germline CDR1 reads SGHVS; CDR2 reads FNYEAQ. The CDR3 is made up of 14 amino acids. Trimming cost V 3 bases and J 7 bases; bases outside gene matches: 4. The full variable domain, completed using reference TRBV7-6 and TRBJ2-1, is GAGVSQSPRYKVTKRGQDVALRCDPISGHVSLYWYRQALGQGPEFLTYFNYEAQQDKSGLPNDRFSAERPEGSISTLTIQRTEQRDSAMYRCASSLGGRGNEQFFGPGTRLTVL.

This clonotype was counted between two and nine times. The chain links TRBV7-8 to TRBJ2-3; D is uncertain. The CDR3 spans 16 residues. Germline loops: CDR1 SGHVS, CDR2 FQNEAQ. The V end was cut by 2 bases, the J end by 3 bases, with 15 bases between. This CDR3 reads CASSLNPPLITDTQYF. The CDR3 DNA follows: TGTGCCAGCAGCTTAAACCCACCACTAATTACAGATACGCAGTATTTT.

The chain is built from TRBV7-9 and TRBJ2-7; 8 bases are shared with TRBD1. Germline values: CDR1 SEHNR, CDR2 FQNEAQ (reference sequence). With 5 bases clipped from V and 2 bases from J, the junction kept 11 bases outside the gene matches. This CDR3 has 16 residues. The CDR3 region has the DNA TGTGCCAGCAGCCTAGGGGTACAGGGGGTCACCTACGAGCAGTACTTC. It codes for CASSLGVQGVTYEQYF.

The CDR3 region is CASSLGAGGYEQYF. In nucleotides, the CDR3 is TGTGCCAGCAGCTTAGGAGCGGGAGGCTACGAGCAGTACTTC. The chain joins TRBV7-2 to TRBJ2-7; the match to TRBD2 covers 9 bases. The CDR3 consists of 14 residues. Germline CDR1 and CDR2: SGHTA and FQGNSA. The junction had 1 base not matched to a gene; V was cut back by 1 base and J by 3 bases.

This CDR3 is CASSASPSAGNEQFF. CDR3 in DNA: TGTGCCAGCAGTGCCTCCCCCAGCGCAGGCAATGAGCAGTTCTTC. This chain joins TRBV6-4 and TRBJ2-1, with D hard to call. Between the trimmed V and J ends, which lost 4 bases and 6 bases, there was a span of 16 bases. The CDR3 length is 15 residues. Germline CDR1 is MRHNA and CDR2 is SNTAGT.

V is TRBV4-1 and J is TRBJ2-7, with no clear D. Germline V gene data show CDR1 as MGHRA and CDR2 as YSYEKL. The CDR3 covers 13 residues. Trimming pared 1 base from V and 7 bases from J, leaving 11 bases between. The DNA of the CDR3 is TGCGCCAGCAGCCAAGGTAACGCGCGAGAGCAGTACTTC. It specifies CASSQGNAREQYF.

This clonotype appeared a few times. The chain is built from TRBV7-2 and TRBJ2-3, with D perhaps TRBD2 (7 bases). Trimming took off 2 bases at V and 0 bases at J, with 24 bases between the two ends. Germline assignment: CDR1 SGHTA and CDR2 FQGNSA. CDR3 length: 20 amino acids. CDR3 protein: CASSLNTIRGGQDSTDTQYF. In DNA, the CDR3 is TGTGCCAGCAGCTTAAACACTATTAGGGGGGGACAAGATAGCACAGATACGCAGTATTTT.

This rearrangement joins TRBV27 to TRBJ1-5; 8 bases match TRBD1. Germline CDR1 and CDR2: MNHEY and SMNVEV (reference sequence). The CDR3 loop spans 15 amino acids. V was clipped by 5 bases and J by 1 base; unmatched bases: 4. As DNA, the CDR3 is TGTGCCAGCAGTCCTTGGACAGGGAGCAATCAGCCCCAGCATTTT. It translates to CASSPWTGSNQPQHF.

The genes are TRBV4-1 and TRBJ2-2; no firm D call. The CDR3 totals 13 residues. CDR1 and CDR2 (germline): MGHRA, YSYEKL. V dropped 4 bases and J dropped 8 bases, with 11 bases sitting between them. This chain's CDR3 is CASSLEVRGELFF. The CDR3 nucleotides read TGCGCCAGCAGCCTCGAAGTCAGAGGGGAGCTGTTTTTT.

This clonotype was detected a few times. The chain uses TRBV2 and TRBJ1-1; the match to TRBD1 covers 7 bases. The junction had 18 bases not matched to a gene; V was cut back by 11 bases and J by 0 bases. The CDR3 extends over 17 amino acids. Germline-derived CDR1 and CDR2 are SNHLY and FYNNEI. CDR3 bases: TGTGCCCTCTCTGGGGGCAGACAGGGAGTGATGAACACTGAAGCTTTCTTT. Residues: CALSGGRQGVMNTEAFF.

Of note for this clonotype: This sequence may be a read error, since a much larger clone differs from it by one base. The chain links TRBV7-9 to TRBJ2-7; D gene uncertain. The CDR3 extends over 13 amino acids. CDR1 and CDR2 (germline): SEHNR, FQNEAQ (reference sequence). The V gene lost 4 bases and the J gene lost 4 bases, with 11 bases spanning the gap. CDR3 in DNA: TGTGCCAGCAGCTCCAATGGCAGGTACGAGCAGTACTTC. Translating gives CASSSNGRYEQYF.

The chain is built from TRBV5-4 and TRBJ1-2; D may be TRBD1 (6 bases). From germline, CDR1 is SGHNT and CDR2 YYREEE (reference sequence). Trimming shortened V by 4 bases and J by 3 bases, and 19 bases separated the two germline ends. The CDR3 runs to 16 residues. In nucleotides, the CDR3 is TGTGCCAGCAGCCCCTTAATAGGGGGTGCAGACTATGGCTACACCTTC. It translates to CASSPLIGGADYGYTF.

Of note for this clonotype: This may be a read error, as it is one base from a much larger clone. The V call is TRBV7-2, the J call TRBJ2-5; a possible D gene is TRBD2 (5 bases). This CDR3 comprises 15 residues. The V gene lost 5 bases and the J gene lost 5 bases, with 18 bases spanning the gap. Per germline, CDR1 SGHTA and CDR2 FQGNSA. The CDR3 region has the DNA TGTGCCAGCAGCCGGCAAGGGAGTACGGGGGAGACCCAGTACTTC. It yields the protein CASSRQGSTGETQYF. The full variable domain, completed using reference TRBV7-2 and TRBJ2-5, is GAGVSQSPSNKVTEKGKDVELRCDPISGHTALYWYRQSLGQGLEFLIYFQGNSAPDKSGLPSDRFSAERTGGSVSTLTIQRTQQEDSAVYLCASSRQGSTGETQYFGPGTRLLVL.